Sequencing of this T cell receptor (beta chain) was carried out in a study of response to subunit inactivated influenza vaccine. Using its own MiXCR run on the RT-PCR reads, TCRdb lists one record per CDR3 protein. The table records roughly 630,000 distinct CDR3 sequences, around 15% of them present only once. This receptor was taken from a man aged 50 or older who received an inactivated influenza vaccine. The sample in question was PBMCs from blood, obtained around two weeks before vaccination.

CDR3 bases: TGTGCCATCAGTGAGTCGACAAACCGAAACTATGGCTACACCTTC. It encodes CAISESTNRNYGYTF. V gene TRBV10-3 combines with J gene TRBJ1-2; D is undetermined. The CDR3 has 15 residues. Germline CDR1 ENHRY, CDR2 SYGVKD. The V end lost 0 bases, the J end lost 2 bases, and 10 bases lay between the germline ends.